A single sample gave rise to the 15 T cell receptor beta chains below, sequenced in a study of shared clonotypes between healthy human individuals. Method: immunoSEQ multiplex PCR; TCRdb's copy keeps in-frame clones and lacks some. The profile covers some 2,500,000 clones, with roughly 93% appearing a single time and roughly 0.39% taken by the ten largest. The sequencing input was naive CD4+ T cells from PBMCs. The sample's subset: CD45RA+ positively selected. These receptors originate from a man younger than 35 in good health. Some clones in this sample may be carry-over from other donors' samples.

The CDR3 reads CASSLVVGSTGELFF. DNA of the CDR3: TGTGCCAGCAGCCTTGTTGTAGGTAGCACCGGGGAGCTGTTTTTT. The chain couples TRBV5-6 to TRBJ2-2; D gene ambiguous. Trimming took 4 bases from V and 4 from J, leaving 14 bases between them. The germline V gene has CDR1 SGHDT and CDR2 YYEEEE. This CDR3 contains 15 residues.

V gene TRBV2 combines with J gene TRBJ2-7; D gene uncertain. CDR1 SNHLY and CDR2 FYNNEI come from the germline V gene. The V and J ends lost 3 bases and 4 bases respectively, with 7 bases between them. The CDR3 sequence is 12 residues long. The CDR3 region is CASSDDVYEQYF. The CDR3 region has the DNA TGTGCCAGCAGTGATGATGTTTACGAGCAGTACTTC.

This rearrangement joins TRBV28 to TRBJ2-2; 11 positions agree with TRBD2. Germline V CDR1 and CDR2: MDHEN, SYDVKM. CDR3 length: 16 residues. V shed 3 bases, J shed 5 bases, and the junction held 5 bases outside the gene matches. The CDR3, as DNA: TGTGCCAGCAGTTTCTTGGGACTAGCGGAAACCGGGGAGCTGTTTTTT. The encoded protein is CASSFLGLAETGELFF.

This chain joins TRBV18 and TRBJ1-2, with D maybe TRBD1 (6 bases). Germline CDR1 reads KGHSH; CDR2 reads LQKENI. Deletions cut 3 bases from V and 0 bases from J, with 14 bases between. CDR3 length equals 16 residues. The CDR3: CASSPMGTPANYGYTF. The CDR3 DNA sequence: TGTGCCAGCTCACCCATGGGGACACCAGCTAACTATGGCTACACCTTC.

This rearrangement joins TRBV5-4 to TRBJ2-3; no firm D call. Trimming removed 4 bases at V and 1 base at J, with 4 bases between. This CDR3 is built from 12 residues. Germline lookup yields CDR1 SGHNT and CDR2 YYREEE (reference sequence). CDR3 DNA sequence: TGTGCCAGCAGCCGTCGCACAGATACGCAGTATTTT. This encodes CASSRRTDTQYF.

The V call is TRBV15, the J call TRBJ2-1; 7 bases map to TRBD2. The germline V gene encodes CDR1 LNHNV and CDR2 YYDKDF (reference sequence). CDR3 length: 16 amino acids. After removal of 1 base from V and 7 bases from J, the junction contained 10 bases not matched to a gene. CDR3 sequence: CATSRGRGRAHNEQFF. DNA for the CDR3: TGTGCCACCAGCAGAGGTCGGGGGAGGGCCCATAATGAGCAGTTCTTC. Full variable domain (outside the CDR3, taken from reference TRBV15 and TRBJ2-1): DAMVIQNPRYQVTQFGKPVTLSCSQTLNHNVMYWYQQKSSQAPKLLFHYYDKDFNNEADTPDNFQSRRPNTSFCFLDIRSPGLGDTAMYLCATSRGRGRAHNEQFFGPGTRLTVL.

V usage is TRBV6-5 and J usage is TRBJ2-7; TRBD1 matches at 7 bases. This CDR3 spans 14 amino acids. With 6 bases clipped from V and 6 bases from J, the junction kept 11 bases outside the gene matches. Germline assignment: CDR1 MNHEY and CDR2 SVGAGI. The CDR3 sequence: CASSSAQGEGEQYF. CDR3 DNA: TGTGCCAGCAGCTCGGCCCAGGGGGAAGGCGAGCAGTACTTC.

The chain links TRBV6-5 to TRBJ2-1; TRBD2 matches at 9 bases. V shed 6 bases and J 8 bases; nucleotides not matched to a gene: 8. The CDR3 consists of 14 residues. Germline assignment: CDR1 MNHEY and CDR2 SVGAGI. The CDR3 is CASRSGTSTHEQFF. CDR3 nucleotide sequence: TGTGCCAGCAGGTCCGGGACTAGCACCCATGAGCAGTTCTTC.

This CDR3 reads CASSLAANTEAFF. The CDR3 bases are TGTGCCAGCAGTTTAGCAGCGAACACTGAAGCTTTCTTT. The chain has TRBV27 and TRBJ1-1, with unresolved D. Germline assignment: CDR1 MNHEY and CDR2 SMNVEV (reference sequence). This CDR3 is 13 amino acids long. Trimming cost V 2 bases and J 1 base, with 5 bases left between them.

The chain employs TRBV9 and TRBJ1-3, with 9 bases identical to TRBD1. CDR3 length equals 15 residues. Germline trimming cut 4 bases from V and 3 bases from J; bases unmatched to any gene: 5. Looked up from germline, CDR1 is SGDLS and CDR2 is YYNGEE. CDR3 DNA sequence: TGTGCCAGCAGCTCAACAGGGGGCTATGGAAACACCATATATTTT. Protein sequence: CASSSTGGYGNTIYF.

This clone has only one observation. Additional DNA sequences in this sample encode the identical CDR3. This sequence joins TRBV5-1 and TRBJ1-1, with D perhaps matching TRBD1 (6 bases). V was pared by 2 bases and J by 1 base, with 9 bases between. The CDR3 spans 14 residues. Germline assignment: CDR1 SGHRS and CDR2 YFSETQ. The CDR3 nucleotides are TGCGCCAGCAGCTTCGAGACAGGGAACACTGAAGCTTTCTTT. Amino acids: CASSFETGNTEAFF.

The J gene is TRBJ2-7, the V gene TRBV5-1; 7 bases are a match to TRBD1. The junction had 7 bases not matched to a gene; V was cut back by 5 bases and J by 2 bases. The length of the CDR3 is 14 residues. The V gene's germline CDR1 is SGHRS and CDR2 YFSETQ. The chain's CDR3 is CASSVAGGAYEQYF. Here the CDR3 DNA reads TGCGCCAGCAGTGTCGCAGGGGGAGCCTACGAGCAGTACTTC.

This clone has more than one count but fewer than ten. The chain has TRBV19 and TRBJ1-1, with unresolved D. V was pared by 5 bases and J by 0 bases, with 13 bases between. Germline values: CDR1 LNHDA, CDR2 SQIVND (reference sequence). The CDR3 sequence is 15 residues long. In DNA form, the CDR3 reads TGTGCCAGTAGTTCCCCGACACTCATGAACACTGAAGCTTTCTTT. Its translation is CASSSPTLMNTEAFF.

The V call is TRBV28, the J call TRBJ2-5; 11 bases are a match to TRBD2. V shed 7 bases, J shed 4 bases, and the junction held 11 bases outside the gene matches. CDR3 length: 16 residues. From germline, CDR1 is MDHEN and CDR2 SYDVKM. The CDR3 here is CASIAGGPRERETQYF. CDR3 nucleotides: TGTGCCAGCATAGCGGGAGGGCCTAGGGAGAGAGAGACCCAGTACTTC. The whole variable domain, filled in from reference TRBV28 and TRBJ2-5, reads DVKVTQSSRYLVKRTGEKVFLECVQDMDHENMFWYRQDPGLGLRLIYFSYDVKMKEKGDIPEGYSVSREKKERFSLILESASTNQTSMYLCASIAGGPRERETQYFGPGTRLLVL.

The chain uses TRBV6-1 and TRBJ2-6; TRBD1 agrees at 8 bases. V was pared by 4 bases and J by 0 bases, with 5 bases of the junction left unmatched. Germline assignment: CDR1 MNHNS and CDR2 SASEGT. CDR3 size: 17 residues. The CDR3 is CASSARDRTSGANVLTF. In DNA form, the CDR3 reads TGTGCCAGCAGTGCCAGGGACAGGACCTCTGGGGCCAACGTCCTGACTTTC.